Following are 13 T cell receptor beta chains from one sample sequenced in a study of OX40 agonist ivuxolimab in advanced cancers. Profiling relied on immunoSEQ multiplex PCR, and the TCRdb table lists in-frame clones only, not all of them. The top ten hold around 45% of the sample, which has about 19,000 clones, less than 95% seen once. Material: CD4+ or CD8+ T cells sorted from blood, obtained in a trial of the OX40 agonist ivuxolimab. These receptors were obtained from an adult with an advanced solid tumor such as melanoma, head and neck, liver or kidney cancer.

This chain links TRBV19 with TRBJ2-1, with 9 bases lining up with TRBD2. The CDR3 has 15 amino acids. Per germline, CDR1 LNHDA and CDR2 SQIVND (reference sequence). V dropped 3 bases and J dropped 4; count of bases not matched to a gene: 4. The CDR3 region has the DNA TGTGCCAGTAGTATGATAGCGGGAGTGTACAATGAGCAGTTCTTC. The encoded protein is CASSMIAGVYNEQFF. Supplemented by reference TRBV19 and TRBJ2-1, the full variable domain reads DGGITQSPKYLFRKEGQNVTLSCEQNLNHDAMYWYRQDPGQGLRLIYYSQIVNDFQKGDIAEGYSVSREKKESFPLTVTSAQKNPTAFYLCASSMIAGVYNEQFFGPGTRLTVL.

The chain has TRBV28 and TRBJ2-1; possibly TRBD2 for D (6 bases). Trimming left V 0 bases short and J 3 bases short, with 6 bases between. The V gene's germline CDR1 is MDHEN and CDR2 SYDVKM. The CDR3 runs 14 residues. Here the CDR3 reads CASSLWRDYNEQFF. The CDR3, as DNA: TGTGCCAGCAGTTTATGGCGGGACTACAATGAGCAGTTCTTC.

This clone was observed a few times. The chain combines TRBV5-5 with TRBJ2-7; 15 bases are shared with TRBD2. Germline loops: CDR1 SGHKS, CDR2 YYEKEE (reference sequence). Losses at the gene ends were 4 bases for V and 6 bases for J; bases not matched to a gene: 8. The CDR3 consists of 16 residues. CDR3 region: CASSQGTSGRIPEQYF. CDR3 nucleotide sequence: TGTGCCAGCAGCCAAGGGACTAGCGGGAGGATCCCCGAGCAGTACTTC. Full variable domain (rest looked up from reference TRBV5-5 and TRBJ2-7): DAGVTQSPTHLIKTRGQQVTLRCSPISGHKSVSWYQQVLGQGPQFIFQYYEKEERGRGNFPDRFSARQFPNYSSELNVNALLLGDSALYLCASSQGTSGRIPEQYFGPGTRLTVT.

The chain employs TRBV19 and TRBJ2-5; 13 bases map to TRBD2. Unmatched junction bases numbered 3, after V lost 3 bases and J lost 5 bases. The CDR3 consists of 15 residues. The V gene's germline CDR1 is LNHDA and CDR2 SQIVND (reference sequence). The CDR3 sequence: CASSMGLAGWETQYF. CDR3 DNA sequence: TGTGCCAGTAGTATGGGACTAGCGGGGTGGGAGACCCAGTACTTC.

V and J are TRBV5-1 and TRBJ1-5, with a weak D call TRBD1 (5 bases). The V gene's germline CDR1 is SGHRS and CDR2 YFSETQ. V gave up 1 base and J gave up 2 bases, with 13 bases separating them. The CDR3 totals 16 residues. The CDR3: CASSLQGVGGNQPQHF. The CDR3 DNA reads TGCGCCAGCAGCTTGCAAGGGGTGGGAGGCAATCAGCCCCAGCATTTT. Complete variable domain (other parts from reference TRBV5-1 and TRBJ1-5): KAGVTQTPRYLIKTRGQQVTLSCSPISGHRSVSWYQQTPGQGLQFLFEYFSETQRNKGNFPGRFSGRQFSNSRSEMNVSTLELGDSALYLCASSLQGVGGNQPQHFGDGTRLSIL.

The CDR3 DNA follows: TGTGCCAGCGGGACTAGCGGGAGGTCCGGGGAGCTGTTTTTT. Its protein product is CASGTSGRSGELFF. The rearrangement joins TRBV9 to TRBJ2-2; 15 bases are a match to TRBD2. This CDR3 region has 14 residues. From germline, CDR1 is SGDLS and CDR2 YYNGEE. V lost 7 bases, J lost 6 bases, and 1 base stayed unmatched. Based on the CDR3 plus reference TRBV9 and TRBJ2-2, the full variable domain is DSGVTQTPKHLITATGQRVTLRCSPRSGDLSVYWYQQSLDQGLQFLIQYYNGEERAKGNILERFSAQQFPDLHSELNLSSLELGDSALYFCASGTSGRSGELFFGEGSRLTVL.

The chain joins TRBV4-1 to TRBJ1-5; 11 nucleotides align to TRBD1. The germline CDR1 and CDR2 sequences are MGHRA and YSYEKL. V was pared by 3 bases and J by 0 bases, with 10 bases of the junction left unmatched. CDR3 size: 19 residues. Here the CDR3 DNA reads TGCGCCAGCAGCCAGTTTGGACAGGGGGCGAGTTATAGCAATCAGCCCCAGCATTTT. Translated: CASSQFGQGASYSNQPQHF.

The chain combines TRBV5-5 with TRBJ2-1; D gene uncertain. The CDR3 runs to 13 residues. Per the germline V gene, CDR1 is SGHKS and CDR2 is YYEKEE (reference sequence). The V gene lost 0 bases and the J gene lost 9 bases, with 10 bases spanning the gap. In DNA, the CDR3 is TGTGCCAGCAGCTTGGACTGGGTGGGTGAGCAGTTCTTC. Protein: CASSLDWVGEQFF.

The CDR3 region has the DNA TGCGCCAGCAGCTTAGAGGGGGGCAATAATTCACCCCTCCACTTT. Translated, it gives CASSLEGGNNSPLHF. The J gene is TRBJ1-6, the V gene TRBV5-1; tentative D call: TRBD1 (6 bases). Deletions cut 2 bases from V and 5 bases from J, with 11 bases between. This CDR3 is 15 amino acids long. The germline gives CDR1 SGHRS, CDR2 YFSETQ.

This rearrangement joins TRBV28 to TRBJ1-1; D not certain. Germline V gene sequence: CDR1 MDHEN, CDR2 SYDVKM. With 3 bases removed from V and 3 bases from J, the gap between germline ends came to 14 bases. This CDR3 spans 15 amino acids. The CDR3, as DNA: TGTGCCAGCAGTTTGAGACATTCAACGTACACTGAAGCTTTCTTT. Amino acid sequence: CASSLRHSTYTEAFF.

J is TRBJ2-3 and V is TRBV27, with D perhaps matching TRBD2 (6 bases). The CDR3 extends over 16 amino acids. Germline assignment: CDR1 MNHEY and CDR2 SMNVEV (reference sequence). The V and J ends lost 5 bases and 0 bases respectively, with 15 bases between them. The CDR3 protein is CASSPWGSGSTDTQYF. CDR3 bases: TGTGCCAGCAGTCCATGGGGTAGCGGAAGCACAGATACGCAGTATTTT.

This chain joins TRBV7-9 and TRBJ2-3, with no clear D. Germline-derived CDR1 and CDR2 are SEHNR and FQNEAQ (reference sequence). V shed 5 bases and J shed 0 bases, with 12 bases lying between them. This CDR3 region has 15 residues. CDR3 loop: CASSPQTFSTDTQYF. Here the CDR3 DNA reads TGTGCCAGCAGCCCCCAGACTTTTAGCACAGATACGCAGTATTTT.

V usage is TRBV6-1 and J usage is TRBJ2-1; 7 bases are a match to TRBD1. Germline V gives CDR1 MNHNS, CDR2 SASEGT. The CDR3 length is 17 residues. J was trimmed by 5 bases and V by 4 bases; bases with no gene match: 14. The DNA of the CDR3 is TGTGCCAGCAGTGGGCCCGGGACAGCCGGACTTAACAATGAGCAGTTCTTC. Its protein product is CASSGPGTAGLNNEQFF.